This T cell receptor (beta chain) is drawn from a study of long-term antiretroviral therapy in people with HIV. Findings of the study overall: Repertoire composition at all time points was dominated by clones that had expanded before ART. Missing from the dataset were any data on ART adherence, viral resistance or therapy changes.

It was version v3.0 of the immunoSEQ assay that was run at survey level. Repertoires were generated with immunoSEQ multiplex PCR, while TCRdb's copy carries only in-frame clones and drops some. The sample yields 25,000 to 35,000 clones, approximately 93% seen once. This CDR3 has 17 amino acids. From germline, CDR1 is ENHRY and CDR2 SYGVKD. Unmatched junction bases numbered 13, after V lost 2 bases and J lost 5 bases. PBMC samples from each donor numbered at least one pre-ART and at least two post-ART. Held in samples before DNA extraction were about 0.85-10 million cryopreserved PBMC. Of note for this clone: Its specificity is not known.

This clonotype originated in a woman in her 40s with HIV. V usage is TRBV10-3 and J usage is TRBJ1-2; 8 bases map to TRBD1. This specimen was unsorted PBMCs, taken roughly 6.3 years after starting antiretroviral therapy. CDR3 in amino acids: CAISEAVRQGRPYGYTF. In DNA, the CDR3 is TGTGCCATCAGTGAGGCCGTAAGACAGGGGCGCCCATATGGCTACACCTTC.